This T cell receptor beta chain is from a study of radiotherapy plus CTLA-4 blockade in lung cancer. Trimming took 2 bases from V and 2 from J, leaving 6 bases between them. Germline CDR1 reads GTSNPN; CDR2 reads SVGIG (reference sequence). This CDR3 is built from 12 residues. Generated by immunoSEQ multiplex PCR, the TCRdb table keeps only in-frame clones and is missing some. The table has roughly 59,000 clones, roughly 76% seen once. This sample comprised peripheral blood, obtained from a patient treated with radiotherapy plus ipilimumab. This chain connects TRBV30 to TRBJ1-1; maybe TRBD1 (5 bases). This receptor was taken from a human donor with non-small cell lung cancer whose response to radiotherapy plus ipilimumab could not be evaluated. In DNA form, the CDR3 reads TGTGCCTGGAGTCAGGGAAACACTGAAGCTTTCTTT. Translating it yields CAWSQGNTEAFF.